The sample holds one count of the clone carrying this T cell receptor (beta chain). Measured with immunoSEQ multiplex PCR; TCRdb has only the in-frame clones, and not every one. The sample includes 69,000 or so clones, 82% of them seen just once. This sample was included in a study of OX40 agonist ivuxolimab in advanced cancers. As for the study in general: All patients had ivuxolimab intravenously every 2 weeks at 0.01 to 10 mg/kg. The study enrolled dose-escalation patients with hepatocellular carcinoma, melanoma, renal cell or head and neck cancer. From roughly 23 to 90 years was the age range, with a mean of roughly 64 years, and around 83% were male.

The CDR3 sequence is 16 residues long. V was pared by 8 bases and J by 8 bases, with 20 bases of the junction left unmatched. Germline V gene lookup returns CDR1 ENHRY and CDR2 SYGVKD. Sequenced material: CD4+ or CD8+ T cells sorted from blood, taken in a trial of the OX40 agonist ivuxolimab. This receptor was taken from an adult with an advanced solid tumor such as melanoma, head and neck, liver or kidney cancer. The chain has TRBV10-3 and TRBJ2-7; TRBD2 matches 8 bases. CDR3 loop: CAIPPQSEAGERQQYF. The DNA for the CDR3 is TGTGCCATCCCCCCCCAGAGTGAAGCGGGGGAGAGGCAGCAGTACTTC.